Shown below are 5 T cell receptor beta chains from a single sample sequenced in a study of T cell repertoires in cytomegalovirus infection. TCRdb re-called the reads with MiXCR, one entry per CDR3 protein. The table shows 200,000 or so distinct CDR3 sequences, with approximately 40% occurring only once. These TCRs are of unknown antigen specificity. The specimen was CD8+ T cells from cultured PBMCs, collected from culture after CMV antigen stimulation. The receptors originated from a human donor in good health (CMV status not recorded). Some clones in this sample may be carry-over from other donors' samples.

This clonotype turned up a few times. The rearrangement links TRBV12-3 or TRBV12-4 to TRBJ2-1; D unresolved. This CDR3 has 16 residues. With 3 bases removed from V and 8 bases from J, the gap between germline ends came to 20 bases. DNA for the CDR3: TGTGCCAGCAGTTTTAGTCTACGCAGTGGGGTGGATGAGCAGTTCTTC. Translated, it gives CASSFSLRSGVDEQFF.

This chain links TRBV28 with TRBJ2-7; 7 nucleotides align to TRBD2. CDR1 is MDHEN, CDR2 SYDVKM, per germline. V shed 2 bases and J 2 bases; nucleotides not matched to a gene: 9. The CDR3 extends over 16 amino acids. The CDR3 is CASSLNLASGTYEQYF. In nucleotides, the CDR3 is TGTGCCAGCAGTTTAAATCTGGCCAGCGGGACCTACGAGCAGTACTTC.

The chain's CDR3 is CASSFIGQGLTDTQYF. CDR3 coding DNA: TGTGCCAGCAGTTTTATCGGACAGGGACTCACAGATACGCAGTATTTT. This rearrangement joins TRBV12-3 or TRBV12-4 to TRBJ2-3; 8 nucleotides align to TRBD1. The CDR3 consists of 16 residues. The V segment lost 3 bases and the J segment 2 bases; nucleotides outside the gene matches: 7.

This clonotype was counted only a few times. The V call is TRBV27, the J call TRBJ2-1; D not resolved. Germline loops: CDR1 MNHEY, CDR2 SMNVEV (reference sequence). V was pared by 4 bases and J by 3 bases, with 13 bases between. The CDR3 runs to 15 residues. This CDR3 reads CASSYVTILYNEQFF. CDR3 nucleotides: TGTGCCAGCAGTTACGTGACGATCCTCTACAATGAGCAGTTCTTC.

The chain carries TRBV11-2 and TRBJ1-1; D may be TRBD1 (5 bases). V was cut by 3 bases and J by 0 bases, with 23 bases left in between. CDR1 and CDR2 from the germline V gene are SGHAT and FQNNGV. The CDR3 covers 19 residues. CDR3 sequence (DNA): TGTGCCAGCAGCTTCGCTGCGTACGGGACGGAACTTTTGAACACTGAAGCTTTCTTT. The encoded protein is CASSFAAYGTELLNTEAFF.